This TCR beta chain came from a study of siplizumab effects on memory and regulatory T cells. The V gene's germline CDR1 is SGHVS and CDR2 FQNEAQ. This CDR3 contains 14 residues. V trimming: 2 bases; J trimming: 4 bases; junction bases outside the gene matches: 1. Sequenced by immunoSEQ multiplex PCR; TCRdb stores in-frame clones only, minus some. Here the sample spans 95,000 to 100,000 clones, roughly 91% being singletons. The TCR originated in a human donor in good health. Source material: non-Treg CD4+ T cells sorted from blood. The chain is built from TRBV7-8 and TRBJ1-5; 8 bases align to TRBD1. The CDR3 sequence: CASSLRDRNQPQHF. CDR3 DNA sequence: TGTGCCAGCAGCTTACGGGACAGGAATCAGCCCCAGCATTTT.